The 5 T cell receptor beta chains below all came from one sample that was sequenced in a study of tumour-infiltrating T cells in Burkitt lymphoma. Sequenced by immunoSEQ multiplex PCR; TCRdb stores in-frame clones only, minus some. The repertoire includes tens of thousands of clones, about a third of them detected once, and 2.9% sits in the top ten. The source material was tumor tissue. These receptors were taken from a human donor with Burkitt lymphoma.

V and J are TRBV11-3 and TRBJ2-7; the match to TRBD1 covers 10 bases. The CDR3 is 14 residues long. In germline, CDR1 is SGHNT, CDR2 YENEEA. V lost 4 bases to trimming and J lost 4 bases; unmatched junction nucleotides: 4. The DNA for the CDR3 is TGTGCCAGCAGCTCGGGGGGACAGGGGTACGAGCAGTACTTC. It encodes CASSSGGQGYEQYF.

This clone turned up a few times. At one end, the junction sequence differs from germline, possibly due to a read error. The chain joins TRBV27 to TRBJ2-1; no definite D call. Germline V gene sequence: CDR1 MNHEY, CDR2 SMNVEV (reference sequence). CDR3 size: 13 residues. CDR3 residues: CASSLSAWDEQFF. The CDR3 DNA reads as TGTGCCAGCAGTCTATCTGCTTGGGATGAGCAGTTCTTC.

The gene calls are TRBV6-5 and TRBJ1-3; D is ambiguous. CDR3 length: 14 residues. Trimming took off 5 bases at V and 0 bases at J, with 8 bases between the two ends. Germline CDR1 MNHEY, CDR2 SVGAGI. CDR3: CASSPRFSGNTIYF. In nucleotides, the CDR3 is TGTGCCAGCAGTCCCCGGTTCTCTGGAAACACCATATATTTT.

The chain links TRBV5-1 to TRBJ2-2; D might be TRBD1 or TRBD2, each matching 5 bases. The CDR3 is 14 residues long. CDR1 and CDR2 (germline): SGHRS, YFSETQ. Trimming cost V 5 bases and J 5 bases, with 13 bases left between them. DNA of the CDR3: TGCGCCAGCAGAGACGGGACCCATACCGGGGAGCTGTTTTTT. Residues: CASRDGTHTGELFF.

CDR3 amino acids: CASSPGTALVNEQYF. The DNA for the CDR3 is TGTGCCAGCAGCCCCGGGACAGCCCTGGTTAACGAGCAGTACTTC. This chain links TRBV5-4 with TRBJ2-7; TRBD1 matches at 7 bases. Trimming at V came to 4 bases and at J to 5 bases, leaving 12 bases not matched to a gene. Per the germline V gene, CDR1 is SGHNT and CDR2 is YYREEE (reference sequence). This CDR3 has 15 amino acids.